The 9 T cell receptor beta chains below come from one sample, sequenced in a study of blood T cell repertoires in COVID-19. Assay used: immunoSEQ multiplex PCR; TCRdb lists only in-frame clones, some missing. The sample lists 110,000 to 150,000 clones, over 70% occurring once. The source material was PBMCs or T cells enriched from blood (not recorded which). The receptors come from a man aged 55 to 70 who had recovered from COVID-19.

This rearrangement joins TRBV30 to TRBJ1-6, with 8 bases matching TRBD1. V lost 7 bases and J lost 7; bases outside the gene matches: 3. Germline V CDR1 and CDR2: GTSNPN, SVGIG (reference sequence). CDR3 length equals 12 residues. The CDR3 here is CASRGLNSPLHF. The CDR3 region has the DNA TGTGCCTCCAGGGGGCTGAATTCACCCCTCCACTTT. Full variable domain (remainder filled in from reference TRBV30 and TRBJ1-6): SQTIHQWPATLVQPVGSPLSLECTVEGTSNPNLYWYRQAAGRGLQLLFYSVGIGQISSEVPQNLSASRPQDRQFILSSKKLLLSDSGFYLCASRGLNSPLHFGNGTRLTVT.

The chain combines TRBV7-9 with TRBJ1-1, with D uncertain. V was shortened by 5 bases and J by 5 bases, with 18 bases between the two germline ends. CDR1 and CDR2 from the germline V gene are SEHNR and FQNEAQ (reference sequence). The CDR3 loop spans 15 amino acids. The CDR3 spells CASSPRTQVRTEAFF. The CDR3 nucleotides are TGTGCCAGCAGCCCCCGAACCCAAGTGAGGACTGAAGCTTTCTTT.

The CDR3 region has the DNA TGTGCCAGCAGTGAAGCTAGCGGGGGGGCCCTCTACAATGAGCAGTTCTTC. Translating it yields CASSEASGGALYNEQFF. The chain is built from TRBV28 and TRBJ2-1; 12 bases map to TRBD2. Unmatched junction bases numbered 8, after V lost 5 bases and J lost 3 bases. The V gene's germline CDR1 is MDHEN and CDR2 SYDVKM. The CDR3 is made up of 17 amino acids.

The V and J genes are TRBV28 and TRBJ2-7, with D unclear. Germline lookup yields CDR1 MDHEN and CDR2 SYDVKM. There are 17 residues in the CDR3. The ends were cut back, 5 bases at V and 0 bases at J, with 20 bases in the middle. CDR3 in amino acids: CASSPSRKGPSSYEQYF. The CDR3 nucleotides are TGTGCCAGCAGTCCTTCACGAAAAGGCCCTAGCTCCTACGAGCAGTACTTC.

V and J are TRBV10-3 and TRBJ2-7; 11 nucleotides agree with TRBD2. The CDR3 length is 14 residues. CDR1 ENHRY and CDR2 SYGVKD come from the germline V gene. Unmatched junction bases numbered 8, after V lost 10 bases and J lost 3 bases. Here the CDR3 DNA reads TGTGCCACCCAACTAGCGGGGGACCTCTACGAGCAGTACTTC. Its translation is CATQLAGDLYEQYF.

This clone was counted once. The chain uses TRBV15 and TRBJ1-5; 7 bases are shared with TRBD1. There are 16 residues in the CDR3. Per the germline V gene, CDR1 is LNHNV and CDR2 is YYDKDF (reference sequence). V dropped 5 bases and J dropped 4; count of bases not matched to a gene: 11. The CDR3 reads CATSRRGTEENQPQHF. DNA of the CDR3: TGTGCCACCAGCCGACGTGGGACAGAAGAAAATCAGCCCCAGCATTTT. The variable domain in full, with the rest retrieved from reference TRBV15 and TRBJ1-5, is DAMVIQNPRYQVTQFGKPVTLSCSQTLNHNVMYWYQQKSSQAPKLLFHYYDKDFNNEADTPDNFQSRRPNTSFCFLDIRSPGLGDTAMYLCATSRRGTEENQPQHFGDGTRLSIL.

The chain has TRBV4-1 and TRBJ1-5; 7 nucleotides agree with TRBD1. V shed 3 bases and J 3 bases; nucleotides not matched to a gene: 5. The germline V gene has CDR1 MGHRA and CDR2 YSYEKL. CDR3 length: 15 amino acids. CDR3 DNA: TGCGCCAGCAGCCAGGAAGGGACAGACAATCAGCCCCAGCATTTT. Its protein product is CASSQEGTDNQPQHF.

V and J are TRBV10-3 and TRBJ2-5; 14 bases match TRBD2. This CDR3 spans 16 amino acids. The germline V gene encodes CDR1 ENHRY and CDR2 SYGVKD. J was trimmed by 4 bases and V by 2 bases; bases with no gene match: 3. The CDR3 loop is CAISEIGTSGRETQYF. DNA for the CDR3: TGTGCCATCAGTGAGATCGGGACTAGCGGGAGAGAGACCCAGTACTTC.

J is TRBJ2-7 and V is TRBV9, with 11 bases identical to TRBD2. The CDR3 extends over 14 amino acids. CDR1 SGDLS and CDR2 YYNGEE come from the germline V gene. The V gene end was trimmed by 4 bases and the J gene end by 6 bases; junction bases not matched to a gene: 6. CDR3: CASSSGLAALEQYF. CDR3 bases: TGTGCCAGCAGCTCGGGACTAGCGGCGCTCGAGCAGTACTTC. Together with reference TRBV9 and TRBJ2-7, the CDR3 gives the full variable domain: DSGVTQTPKHLITATGQRVTLRCSPRSGDLSVYWYQQSLDQGLQFLIQYYNGEERAKGNILERFSAQQFPDLHSELNLSSLELGDSALYFCASSSGLAALEQYFGPGTRLTVT.